A single sample gave rise to the 16 T cell receptor beta chains below, sequenced in a study of T-cell memory formation after mild COVID-19. Using its own MiXCR run on the 5' RACE reads, TCRdb lists one record per CDR3 protein. The sample lists about 470,000 distinct CDR3 sequences; 25% were seen once. The sequenced sample consisted of PBMCs or a T cell subset sorted from them (not recorded which). All receptors come from an adult woman who had mild COVID-19 (a few samples of this study predate the infection). Cell type and time point are not known.

The genes are TRBV9 and TRBJ2-3; D is unresolved. Germline CDR1 SGDLS, CDR2 YYNGEE. The CDR3 covers 15 residues. The V gene lost 0 bases and the J gene lost 0 bases, with 8 bases spanning the gap. CDR3 DNA: TGTGCCAGCAGCGTAGATAGTAGAAGCACAGATACGCAGTATTTT. It specifies CASSVDSRSTDTQYF.

There are a few counts of this clonotype. This chain links TRBV7-8 with TRBJ2-3, with D perhaps TRBD2 (5 bases). The V end was cut by 2 bases, the J end by 5 bases, with 17 bases between. Germline CDR1 reads SGHVS; CDR2 reads FQNEAQ. This CDR3 has 16 residues. In DNA form, the CDR3 reads TGTGCCAGCAGCTTAATGGGCGGGCGGGCTGGAGATACGCAGTATTTT. It encodes CASSLMGGRAGDTQYF.

This clonotype has more than one count but fewer than ten. The chain's CDR3 is CASSVGGGPHNEQFF. DNA for the CDR3: TGTGCCAGCAGCGTAGGTGGCGGACCCCACAATGAGCAGTTCTTC. The chain has TRBV9 and TRBJ2-1, with D uncertain. The length of the CDR3 is 15 residues. The germline CDR1 and CDR2 sequences are SGDLS and YYNGEE. Trimming shortened V by 0 bases and J by 5 bases, and 12 bases separated the two germline ends.

This clonotype was counted at least ten times. This chain joins TRBV30 and TRBJ2-1, with D possibly called TRBD1 or TRBD2 (6 bases each). Trimming pared 2 bases from V and 6 bases from J, leaving 14 bases between. CDR1 is GTSNPN and CDR2 is SVGIG in the germline V gene (reference sequence). CDR3 length: 14 residues. The CDR3 sequence: CAWSRPGEANEQFF. CDR3 DNA: TGTGCCTGGAGTCGTCCAGGGGAGGCCAATGAGCAGTTCTTC.

This clonotype was seen a few times. The CDR3 DNA is TGTGCCACCCTTTTAGCGGGATCCACAGATACGCAGTATTTT. This encodes CATLLAGSTDTQYF. V and J are TRBV15 and TRBJ2-3, with 8 bases that match TRBD2. Germline V gene lookup returns CDR1 LNHNV and CDR2 YYDKDF (reference sequence). The CDR3 has 14 residues. V lost 8 bases and J lost 2; bases outside the gene matches: 6.

This clonotype occurred a few times. V usage is TRBV24-1 and J usage is TRBJ2-1; 9 positions match TRBD2. The J segment lost 7 bases and the V segment lost 4 bases, leaving 19 bases of the junction unmatched. This CDR3 has 19 amino acids. Germline V gives CDR1 KGHDR, CDR2 SFDVKD. The CDR3 DNA sequence: TGTGCCACCAGTGACCCCAAGCGGGAGGATCTCCTTACCAGGAATGAGCAGTTCTTC. Protein sequence: CATSDPKREDLLTRNEQFF.

The chain has TRBV14 and TRBJ2-1; 9 bases align to TRBD2. Germline V gives CDR1 SGHDN, CDR2 FVKESK. The CDR3 totals 16 residues. V shed 1 base, J shed 6 bases, and the junction held 7 bases outside the gene matches. CDR3 in DNA: TGTGCCAGCAGCCAAGGCGGGTTTAGCGGGAGCAATGAGCAGTTCTTC. Protein: CASSQGGFSGSNEQFF.

Of note for this clonotype: Sequence at one end of the junction differs from germline and may be a read error. V is TRBV29-1 and J is TRBJ2-1; D is perhaps TRBD1 (7 bases). The CDR3 runs 14 residues. The germline V gene has CDR1 SQVTM and CDR2 ANQGSEA. The CDR3 is CSVEGQGGYNEQFF. CDR3 nucleotide sequence: TGCAGCGTCGAAGGTCAGGGGGGCTACAATGAGCAGTTCTTC.

This clonotype was detected only a few times. The chain has TRBV15 and TRBJ1-1; D remains unclear. The V gene lost 0 bases and the J gene lost 3 bases, with 8 bases spanning the gap. The CDR3 covers 14 residues. CDR1 is LNHNV and CDR2 is YYDKDF in the germline V gene (reference sequence). CDR3 loop: CATSRDPLDTEAFF. CDR3 coding DNA: TGTGCCACCAGCAGAGATCCGTTGGACACTGAAGCTTTCTTT.

This clonotype was seen repeatedly, ten times or more. This chain joins TRBV29-1 and TRBJ2-5, with D possibly matching TRBD2 (6 bases). V lost 7 bases, J lost 2 bases, and 11 bases lay in between. Looked up from germline, CDR1 is SQVTM and CDR2 is ANQGSEA. This CDR3 is built from 12 residues. The CDR3 coding sequence is TGCAGCGCCACGGGAGTTCAAGAGACCCAGTACTTC. Amino acid sequence: CSATGVQETQYF.

This clonotype appeared a single time. The rearrangement links TRBV3-1 to TRBJ2-7, with D unresolved. The CDR3 is 12 amino acids. Trimming took off 0 bases at V and 5 bases at J, with 5 bases between the two ends. Germline CDR1 is LGHDT and CDR2 is YNNKEL (reference sequence). Written as DNA, the CDR3 is TGTGCCAGCAGCCAAGAACTACACGAGCAGTACTTC. Protein sequence: CASSQELHEQYF.

The sample holds a few counts of this clonotype. The V call is TRBV11-2, the J call TRBJ2-5, with 8 bases lining up with TRBD1. V trimming: 4 bases; J trimming: 4 bases; junction bases outside the gene matches: 8. In germline, CDR1 is SGHAT, CDR2 FQNNGV. CDR3 size: 15 residues. The CDR3, as DNA: TGTGCCAGCAGCTCCCCCTGGACAGGGCGAGAGACCCAGTACTTC. Translating it yields CASSSPWTGRETQYF. Filled out from reference TRBV11-2 and TRBJ2-5, the complete variable domain reads EAGVAQSPRYKIIEKRQSVAFWCNPISGHATLYWYQQILGQGPKLLIQFQNNGVVDDSQLPKDRFSAERLKGVDSTLKIQPAKLEDSAVYLCASSSPWTGRETQYFGPGTRLLVL.

The rearrangement uses TRBV5-5 and TRBJ1-3, with D perhaps TRBD1 (5 bases). Germline V gene data show CDR1 as SGHKS and CDR2 as YYEKEE (reference sequence). Between the trimmed V and J ends, which lost 4 bases and 2 bases, there was a span of 19 bases. This CDR3 comprises 17 residues. CDR3 sequence (DNA): TGTGCCAGCAGCCGCGCCACGACGGGACTTACTGGAAACACCATATATTTT. Its protein product is CASSRATTGLTGNTIYF.

This clonotype came up many times. This sequence joins TRBV12-3 or TRBV12-4 and TRBJ1-1; 11 nucleotides match TRBD1. The J segment lost 3 bases and the V segment lost 2 bases, leaving 2 bases of the junction unmatched. The CDR3 length is 15 residues. CDR3 loop: CASSLWTGGYTEAFF. DNA for the CDR3: TGTGCCAGCAGTTTATGGACAGGGGGCTACACTGAAGCTTTCTTT.

The CDR3 region is CASSLPPGRLSEPQHF. Here the CDR3 DNA reads TGTGCCAGCAGCTTACCACCTGGACGGCTCAGCGAGCCCCAGCATTTT. This chain uses TRBV7-2 with TRBJ1-5, with D unclear. The CDR3 length is 16 residues. Germline loops: CDR1 SGHTA, CDR2 FQGNSA. V lost 2 bases to trimming and J lost 8 bases, with 19 bases between them. The full variable domain, in which reference TRBV7-2 and TRBJ1-5 provide the parts outside the CDR3, is GAGVSQSPSNKVTEKGKDVELRCDPISGHTALYWYRQSLGQGLEFLIYFQGNSAPDKSGLPSDRFSAERTGGSVSTLTIQRTQQEDSAVYLCASSLPPGRLSEPQHFGDGTRLSIL.

The chain recombines TRBV7-9 with TRBJ2-3; D not certain. The CDR3 runs 15 residues. Between the trimmed V and J ends, which lost 4 bases and 1 base, there was a span of 12 bases. The V gene's germline CDR1 is SEHNR and CDR2 FQNEAQ (reference sequence). The CDR3 sequence is CASSSGPLGTDTQYF. The CDR3 DNA reads as TGTGCCAGCAGCTCCGGACCTCTGGGCACAGATACGCAGTATTTT.